This TCR beta chain was identified during a study of blood T cell repertoires in COVID-19. On the study more broadly: The origin of the acute and convalescent COVID-19 samples was the United States, Italy and Spain. T cells, B-cell-depleted T cells, or PBMCs provided the cDNA or gDNA that served as material.

Per the authors' pipeline: Nucleated cell number was recorded as an estimate derived from reference gene primer amplification. TCRdb's table, derived via immunoSEQ multiplex PCR, lists solely in-frame clones and lacks some. For V, J and clone size, that table is used; D and trimming come from the DNA. The profile covers some 300,000 clones, with 85% to 90% appearing a single time and approximately 6% taken by the ten largest. The V and J ends lost 2 bases and 3 bases respectively, with 12 bases between them. Germline V gene data show CDR1 as SGHTA and CDR2 as FQGTGA. The CDR3 is 15 amino acids. Patients from Seattle were sampled longitudinally, starting during active infection.

The TCR was taken from a woman in her forties or fifties with COVID-19, enrolled during active disease. The sample was peripheral blood. This rearrangement joins TRBV7-3 to TRBJ2-3; D might be TRBD1 (6 bases). CDR3 DNA sequence: TGTGCCAGCAGCTTAGCAGGGGTGGGGACAGATACGCAGTATTTT. Amino acid sequence: CASSLAGVGTDTQYF.